A single TCR beta chain is shown here with its context. This entry comes from a study of blood T cell repertoires in COVID-19. Study background: COVID-19 samples, acute and convalescent, were from the United States, Italy and Spain. Sources were T cells, B-cell-depleted T cells, or PBMCs; the material itself was cDNA or gDNA.

Original data processing: Amplifying reference gene primers gave estimates of nucleated cell counts. Profiled with immunoSEQ multiplex PCR; TCRdb holds only in-frame clones, not every one. V and J calls and clone size follow that table, whereas D and trimming were derived from the DNA. The table has about 120,000 clones, approximately 87% seen once. The CDR3 totals 12 residues. Trimming removed 2 bases from V and 6 bases from J, with 7 bases in between. Germline V gives CDR1 SNHLY, CDR2 FYNNEI. This chain connects TRBV2 to TRBJ1-1, with unresolved D. The clonotype was recovered from a man aged 25 to 40 with acute or convalescent COVID-19. The source material was peripheral blood. The CDR3 DNA sequence: TGTGCCAGCAGTGAATATTTCCCTGAAGCTTTCTTT. This gives the protein CASSEYFPEAFF.